Given below is one T cell receptor beta chain in context. Its antigen is not identified. The sample comes from a study of human T cells and chemical hapten exposure. The CDR3 length is 16 residues. Germline loops: CDR1 MNHEY, CDR2 SMNVEV (reference sequence). J was trimmed by 7 bases and V by 7 bases; bases with no gene match: 13. Described time point: healthy volunteer bleed at 2 weeks. It was from unfractionated whole blood that total RNA was extracted. Individual cDNA molecules each carried unique molecular identifiers attached by the library. TCRdb reprocessed the RACE reads via MiXCR and lists one record per CDR3 protein. The sample has around 31,000 distinct CDR3 sequences; 6% to 7.5% are singletons. Regarding the study as a whole: With DPC sensitization, TCRs exceeding 1 in 1000 frequency showed no change.

The chain has TRBV27 and TRBJ2-1, with TRBD2 matching over 10 bases. Input material: whole blood. This sequence originates from a human donor in good health. Some clones in this sample may be carry-over from other donors' samples. The CDR3 reads CASTPGGTSAKNEQFF. CDR3 in DNA: TGTGCCAGCACCCCGGGCGGGACTAGCGCTAAAAATGAGCAGTTCTTC.